This entry describes one TCR beta chain. Its target antigen remains unknown. The junction departs from germline at one end; a sequencing error may be responsible. The collaborating institutions used their own protocols to collect whole blood in K2EDTA tubes. Collaborator samples were shipped for TCRbeta analysis as frozen whole blood, isolated PBMCs, or DNA extracted from either sample type. CDR1 is given as SSHAT and CDR2 as FNYEAQ, both from the germline V gene (reference sequence). Its CDR3 holds 16 amino acids, cysteine through phenylalanine. The kept DNA is CDR3 alone, 48 bases in frame from the first base. The entry originates in a study of blood T cell repertoires in COVID-19 (dated by TCRdb to 2018 to 2021). General notes on the study: Samples covering the acute and convalescent phases of COVID-19 were provided by collaborators in the United States, Italy and Spain. The prospective study material was composed of cDNA or gDNA derived from T cells, B-cell-depleted T cells, or PBMCs. Subjects who had been exposed to COVID-19, were actively infected with it, or had recovered from it provided the deeply sampled blood TCRbeta repertoires that made up the dataset. A freely available public database, intended as a resource for researchers studying the immune response to SARS-CoV-2, is where the repertoires were released. Samples were obtained from the ongoing ImmuneRACE study (first 160 participants) and from roughly 1,300 subjects provided by 6 global collaborators. Sample metadata almost always included a de-identified subject ID, COVID-19 status, age in years and sex. Where available, HLA class I and class II types were taken from metadata supplied by the sample provider and were not determined by assay-based typing.

Points the paper makes about the study in general: The amount of clinical and demographic metadata varied by source and participant and was provided uncurated.

TCRbeta CDR3 regions were amplified from genomic DNA using the immunoSEQ Assay, a bias-controlled multiplex PCR. As for how the authors treated the data: The number of nucleated cells in each sample was estimated from the amplification of reference gene primers within the assay. To quantify the absolute abundance of each unique TCRbeta CDR3 rearrangement, sequence reads were collapsed and filtered. For each sample, productive Simpson clonality was calculated as the square root of Simpson's diversity index across productive rearrangements. TCRdb provides this immuneACCESS table in a form limited to in-frame rearrangements. Some clones are lacking; in checked studies, under half of them reflect an unresolved V gene, and why the rest are absent is not known. V, J and clone size are those of that table, while D and trimming were read from the DNA. The sample profile shows over 25,000 clones; about 92% of them were found once. The ten largest clonotypes hold about 8% of the sample.

The rearranged segments are TRBV7-7 and TRBJ2-5, and 12 junctional nucleotides match TRBD2. This sequence was found in a man between 70 and 80 years old with active or convalescent COVID-19. Input material: peripheral blood. The CDR3 region has the sequence CASSPSSGRAPETQYF. The sequence in DNA is TGTGCTAGCAGCCCCTCTAGCGGGAGGGCCCCAGAGACCCAGTACTTC.